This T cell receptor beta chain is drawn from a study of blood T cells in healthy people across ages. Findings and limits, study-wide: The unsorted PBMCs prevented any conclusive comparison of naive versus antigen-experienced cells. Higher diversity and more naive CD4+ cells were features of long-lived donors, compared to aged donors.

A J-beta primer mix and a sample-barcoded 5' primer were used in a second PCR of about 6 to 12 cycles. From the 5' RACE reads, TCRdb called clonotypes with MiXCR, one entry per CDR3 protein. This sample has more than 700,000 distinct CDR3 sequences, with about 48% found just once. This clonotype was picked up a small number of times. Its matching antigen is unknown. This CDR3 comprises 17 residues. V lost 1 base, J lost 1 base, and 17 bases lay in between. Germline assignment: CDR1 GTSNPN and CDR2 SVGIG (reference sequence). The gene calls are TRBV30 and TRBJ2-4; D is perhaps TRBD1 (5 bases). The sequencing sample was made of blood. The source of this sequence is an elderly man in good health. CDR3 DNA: TGTGCCTGGAGTGCCCTAGGAAGGGGTCTGGCCAAAAACATTCAGTACTTC. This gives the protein CAWSALGRGLAKNIQYF.